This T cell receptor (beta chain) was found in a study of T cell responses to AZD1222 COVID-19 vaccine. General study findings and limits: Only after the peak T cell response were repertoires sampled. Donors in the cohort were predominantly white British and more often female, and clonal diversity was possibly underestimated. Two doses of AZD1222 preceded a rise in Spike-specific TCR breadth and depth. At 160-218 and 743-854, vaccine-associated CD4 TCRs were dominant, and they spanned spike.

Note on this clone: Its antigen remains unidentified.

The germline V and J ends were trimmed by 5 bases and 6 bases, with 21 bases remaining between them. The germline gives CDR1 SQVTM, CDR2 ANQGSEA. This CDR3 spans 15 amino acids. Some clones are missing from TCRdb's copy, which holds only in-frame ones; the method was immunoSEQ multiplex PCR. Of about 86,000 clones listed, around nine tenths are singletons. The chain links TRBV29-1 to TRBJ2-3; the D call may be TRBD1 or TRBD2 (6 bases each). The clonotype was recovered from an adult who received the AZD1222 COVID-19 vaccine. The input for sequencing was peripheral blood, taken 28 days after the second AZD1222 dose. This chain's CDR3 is CSVRRTGGVSDTQYF. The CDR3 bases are TGCAGCGTTCGTCGGACCGGGGGCGTTTCTGATACGCAGTATTTT.